The clone carrying this T cell receptor beta chain was seen only a few times. As yet, its antigen is unknown. These data belong to a study of T-cell memory formation after mild COVID-19. In the study overall: TCR clusters mostly belonged to single donors.

Germline CDR1 MDHEN, CDR2 SYDVKM. V was trimmed by 6 bases and J by 7 bases, leaving 16 bases between them. The CDR3 totals 14 residues. Study-wide results and caveats: Researchers found some responding clones in pre-infection memory, a sign that cross-reactive memory joined. CD8+ contracting clones occupied EMRA, while CD4+ ones occupied mainly CM and EM.

TCRdb recomputed calls from the 5' RACE reads with MiXCR, one row per CDR3 protein. Here the sample spans about 290,000 distinct CDR3 sequences, approximately 19% being singletons. The receptor was derived from a man aged 18-30 years who had mild COVID-19 (a few samples of this study predate the infection). Cell type and time point are not known. V and J are TRBV28 and TRBJ1-5, with D hard to call. Sequencing was done on a sample of PBMCs or a T cell subset sorted from them (not recorded which). For the CDR3, the DNA is TGTGCCAGCAGCCCCGGGGTACGGCTCCAGCCCCAGCATTTT. Amino acids: CASSPGVRLQPQHF.